This TCR beta chain was identified in a study of OX40 agonist ivuxolimab in advanced cancers. Whole-study findings and limits: CD8+ T cells showed, on average, more clonal expansion than CD4+ cells.

A word on this clone: Its antigen is unidentified.

This CDR3 is 15 amino acids long. Germline loops: CDR1 LNHDA, CDR2 SQIVND (reference sequence). Trimming left V 1 base short and J 5 bases short, with 15 bases between. Assay used: immunoSEQ multiplex PCR; TCRdb lists only in-frame clones, some missing. The data contain roughly 91,000 clones, approximately 94% of them singletons. The sequencing here drew on CD4+ or CD8+ T cells sorted from blood, taken in a trial of the OX40 agonist ivuxolimab. The J gene is TRBJ2-7, the V gene TRBV19, with D tentatively TRBD2 (6 bases). This clonotype was obtained from an adult with an advanced solid tumor such as melanoma, head and neck, liver or kidney cancer. The CDR3 DNA sequence: TGTGCCAGTAGTATAGTTAGCGGAGCGTTCAACGAGCAGTACTTC. It codes for CASSIVSGAFNEQYF. Full variable domain (missing parts from reference TRBV19 and TRBJ2-7): DGGITQSPKYLFRKEGQNVTLSCEQNLNHDAMYWYRQDPGQGLRLIYYSQIVNDFQKGDIAEGYSVSREKKESFPLTVTSAQKNPTAFYLCASSIVSGAFNEQYFGPGTRLTVT.